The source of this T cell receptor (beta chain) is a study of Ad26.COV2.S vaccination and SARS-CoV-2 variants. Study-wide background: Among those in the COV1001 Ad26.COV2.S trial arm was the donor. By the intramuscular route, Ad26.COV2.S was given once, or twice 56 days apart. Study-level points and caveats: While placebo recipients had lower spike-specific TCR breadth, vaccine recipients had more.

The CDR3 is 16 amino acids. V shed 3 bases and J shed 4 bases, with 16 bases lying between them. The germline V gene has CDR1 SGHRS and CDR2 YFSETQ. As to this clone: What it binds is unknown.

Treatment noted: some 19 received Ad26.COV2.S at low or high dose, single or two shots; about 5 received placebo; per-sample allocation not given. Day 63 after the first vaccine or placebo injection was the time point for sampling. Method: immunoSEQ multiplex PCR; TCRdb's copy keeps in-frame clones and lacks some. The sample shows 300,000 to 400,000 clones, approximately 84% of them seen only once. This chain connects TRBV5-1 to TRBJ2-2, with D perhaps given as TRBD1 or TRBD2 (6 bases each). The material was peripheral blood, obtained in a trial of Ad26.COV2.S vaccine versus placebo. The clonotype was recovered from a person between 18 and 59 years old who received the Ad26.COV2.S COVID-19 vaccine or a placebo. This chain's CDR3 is CASSYRAGGGTGELFF. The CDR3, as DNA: TGCGCCAGCAGCTACAGGGCCGGGGGAGGCACCGGGGAGCTGTTTTTT.